This T cell receptor beta chain was sequenced for a study of T cell responses to AZD1222 COVID-19 vaccine. Study-level findings and limits: With dominance at 160-218 and 743-854, vaccine-associated CD4 TCRs spanned spike. Samples come after the peak T cell response, not at day 14.

In germline, CDR1 is ENHRY, CDR2 SYGVKD. With 0 bases removed from V and 1 base from J, the gap between germline ends came to 12 bases. This CDR3 has 16 amino acids. As concerns this clone: Its cognate antigen is unknown.

The table came from immunoSEQ multiplex PCR; TCRdb's copy has only in-frame clones and leaves some out. Among roughly 100,000 clones listed, roughly 87% were seen once. The rearrangement links TRBV10-3 to TRBJ1-1, with D unresolved. The TCR comes from an adult who received the AZD1222 COVID-19 vaccine. The specimen was peripheral blood, collected 28 days after the second AZD1222 dose. CDR3: CAISESEGRANTEAFF. The DNA of the CDR3 is TGTGCCATCAGTGAGTCTGAGGGAAGGGCGAACACTGAAGCTTTCTTT.